This T cell receptor beta chain stems from a study of a mutant IDH1 vaccine in newly diagnosed glioma. About the study: Treated patients had a mean age of roughly 44 years and a sex split that was roughly 60% male and about 38% female. Most had both radiotherapy and temozolomide beforehand; others had only one. Study conclusions and caveats: Vaccination induced immune responses in about 93% of patients. Seemingly, top peripheral T cell clonotype changes bore no relation to pseudoprogression.

Clones were sequenced by immunoSEQ multiplex PCR, and TCRdb holds only the in-frame ones, with some missing. The table lists tens of thousands of clones, about four fifths of them singletons. The germline V gene has CDR1 MNHEY and CDR2 SVGAGI. The CDR3 extends over 15 amino acids. Losses at the gene ends were 0 bases for V and 4 bases for J; bases not matched to a gene: 4. Noted time point: baseline, week 1 (first vaccination visit). Described treatment: pre-vaccination baseline after standard-of-care therapy. As for this clone: The antigen is undetermined.

The chain has TRBV6-5 and TRBJ2-7; TRBD1 matches at 9 bases. This receptor was obtained from a man aged 35 to 55 with glioma. Some clones in this sample may be carry-over from other donors' samples. The sequenced sample was PBMCs, obtained from a glioma patient treated with radiotherapy, temozolomide or both. The CDR3: CASSYSGTGSYEQYF. DNA for the CDR3: TGTGCCAGCAGTTACTCCGGGACAGGGTCTTACGAGCAGTACTTC.